This T cell receptor (beta chain) was recorded in a study of blood T cell repertoires in COVID-19. Sequencing used immunoSEQ multiplex PCR; TCRdb keeps in-frame clones, though not all of them. The sample carries some 200,000 clones, around 79% recorded once. The CDR3 extends over 14 amino acids. V lost 0 bases and J lost 6, with 12 bases in between. From germline, CDR1 is SGDLS and CDR2 YYNGEE. V is TRBV9 and J is TRBJ2-5; D perhaps matches TRBD2 (6 bases). Sequencing used peripheral blood. This TCR was sampled from a woman aged 70-85 years with acute or convalescent COVID-19. In nucleotides, the CDR3 is TGTGCCAGCAGCGTAGGTCCAGGGAGGCAGACCCAGTACTTC. This translates into CASSVGPGRQTQYF.